This is a list of T cell receptor beta chains from one sample in a study of T cell responses to AZD1222 COVID-19 vaccine. The table came from immunoSEQ multiplex PCR; TCRdb's copy has only in-frame clones and leaves some out. The profile covers some 170,000 clones, with roughly 94% appearing a single time and roughly 4.6% taken by the ten largest. Sequencing was performed on peripheral blood, taken 28 days after the second AZD1222 dose. The receptors derive from an adult who received the AZD1222 COVID-19 vaccine. Each CDR3 is given with its conserved first and last residue. Each record gives: D gene, V gene, J gene, clone size, CDR3 DNA, CDR3 protein. The D gene is left open where the match is weak. Expanded clones are given a class, and other clones once, few, many or no size at all.

-	TRBV28	TRBJ1-5	-	TGTGCCAGCATTACACAGGGAAATCAGCCCCAGCATTTT	CASITQGNQPQHF
-	TRBV6-5	TRBJ1-3	-	TGTGCCAGCAGCCTACTGAGCTCTGGAAACACCATATATTTT	CASSLLSSGNTIYF
-	TRBV24-1	TRBJ1-5	-	TGTGCCACCAGTGATTTTCCCCTCTCCGACGGTACCAGCAATCAGCCCCAGCATTTT	CATSDFPLSDGTSNQPQHF
-	TRBV7-2	TRBJ2-7	-	TGTGCCAGCAGCTTAGACTGGCCAGGGAAGAACGAGCAGTACTTC	CASSLDWPGKNEQYF
-	TRBV28	TRBJ1-3	-	TGTGCCAGCAGTGCCCCCCAAGCCCCTACTGGAAACACCATATATTTT	CASSAPQAPTGNTIYF
-	TRBV5-1	TRBJ2-3	-	TGCGCCAGCAGCTTGCCCCCGGGCACAGATACGCAGTATTTT	CASSLPPGTDTQYF
TRBD2	TRBV3-1/TRBV3-2	TRBJ2-5	-	TGTGCCACCAGGACTAGCGGGAGGATGGAGACCCAGTACTTC	CATRTSGRMETQYF
-	TRBV7-2	TRBJ2-7	-	TGTGCCAGCAGCTTAGCCGGGACAAGGGGGTACGAGCAGTACTTC	CASSLAGTRGYEQYF
-	TRBV4-1	TRBJ1-2	-	TGCGCCAGCAGCCAAGAGGGGGGACGGCTCTATGGCTACACCTTC	CASSQEGGRLYGYTF
TRBD2	TRBV10-2	TRBJ2-1	once	TGCGCCAGCAGTCGACTAGCGGGACATTCCTACAATGAGCAGTTCTTC	CASSRLAGHSYNEQFF
TRBD2	TRBV7-9	TRBJ2-7	-	TGTGCCAGCGGGAACAGGGTCGGTGTCTCGAGCGGGAGTGGGTTGGGGCAGTACTTC	CASGNRVGVSSGSGLGQYF
-	TRBV18	TRBJ2-7	-	TGTGCCAGCTCACCTTACAGGTCCTACGAGCAGTACTTC	CASSPYRSYEQYF
-	TRBV29-1	TRBJ1-2	few	TGCAGCGTTGTCCGGGGGTTTGGCTACACCTTC	CSVVRGFGYTF
-	TRBV6-5	TRBJ1-2	-	TGTGCCAGCAGTTACCTACAGGGAAGTGACTATGGCTACACCTTC	CASSYLQGSDYGYTF
-	TRBV7-3	TRBJ2-3	-	TGTGCCAGCAGCTTAACCCTCTTATCCGATACGCAGTATTTT	CASSLTLLSDTQYF
-	TRBV7-8	TRBJ2-7	-	TGTGCCAGCAGCCGACTAGTACCCTCCTACGAGCAGTACTTC	CASSRLVPSYEQYF
-	TRBV6-5	TRBJ2-3	once	TGTGCCAGCGGAAGGGGCGAGTGGACAGATACGCAGTATTTT	CASGRGEWTDTQYF
-	TRBV28	TRBJ1-1	-	TGTGCCAGCAGTTTCCCTCCCCCTAACACTGAAGCTTTCTTT	CASSFPPPNTEAFF
TRBD2	TRBV19	TRBJ2-1	-	TGTGCCAGTAGTCCCGGGACTACTAACTACAATGAGCAGTTCTTC	CASSPGTTNYNEQFF
-	TRBV6-1	TRBJ1-1	-	TGTGCCAGCAGTGAAGCCGGGGGGTACACTGAAGCTTTCTTT	CASSEAGGYTEAFF
TRBD1	TRBV15	TRBJ2-2	-	TGTGCCACCAGGGGGACAGACCCCACCGGGGAGCTGTTTTTT	CATRGTDPTGELFF
-	TRBV12-3/TRBV12-4	TRBJ1-5	-	TGTGCCAGCAGTCGAGGACGGCTACCTGGGCATTTT	CASSRGRLPGHF
TRBD2	TRBV2	TRBJ2-2	-	TGTGCCAGCAGTGACCTCCTTCGCGGGAGGGCCGTGGGCGGGGAGCTGTTTTTT	CASSDLLRGRAVGGELFF
-	TRBV5-1	TRBJ1-2	-	TGCGCCAGCAGCTCGGAGGGTCACCCACGCGACTATGGCTACACCTTC	CASSSEGHPRDYGYTF
-	TRBV5-1	TRBJ2-5	once	TGCGCCAGCAGCGGCGGACAGCAAGAGACCCAGTACTTC	CASSGGQQETQYF
TRBD2	TRBV7-8	TRBJ2-1	-	TGTGCCAGCAGCTTAGTAATCAGTCCTAGCGGGATCTACAATGAGCAGTTCTTC	CASSLVISPSGIYNEQFF
-	TRBV20-1	TRBJ1-2	-	TGCAGTGCCGCCGGAAGGGGCTACACCTTC	CSAAGRGYTF
-	TRBV28	TRBJ2-5	-	TGTGCCAGCAGTTTGGGCGGACTAGGGGGCGCGGAGGAGACCCAGTACTTC	CASSLGGLGGAEETQYF
-	TRBV7-2	TRBJ2-7	-	TGTGCCAGCAGCGCGCCACCACCCAGGGGACTCGAGCAGTACTTC	CASSAPPPRGLEQYF
TRBD2	TRBV30	TRBJ2-3	-	TGTGCCTGGAGTCCAGGACTAGCAATAGATACGCAGTATTTT	CAWSPGLAIDTQYF
-	TRBV30	TRBJ2-1	-	TGTGCCTCGACTGCCGGGACTTTCAATGAGCAGTTCTTC	CASTAGTFNEQFF
-	TRBV7-2	TRBJ1-3	-	TGTGCCAGCAGCTCCGACAGTTACGGAAACACCATATATTTT	CASSSDSYGNTIYF
-	TRBV18	TRBJ1-1	-	TGTGCCAGCTCACTTGGCGGCACCTTCAACACTGAAGCTTTCTTT	CASSLGGTFNTEAFF
-	TRBV9	TRBJ1-3	-	TGTGCCAGCAGCGGACGGACGGTTCACTCTGGAAACACCATATATTTT	CASSGRTVHSGNTIYF
-	TRBV18	TRBJ1-1	-	TGTGCCAGCTCACCACCAGTAACAGCTTGGGCTGAAGCTTTCTTT	CASSPPVTAWAEAFF
TRBD1	TRBV6-2/TRBV6-3	TRBJ2-2	-	TGTGCCAGCAGTAGGGGACAGTCCACCGGGGAGCTGTTTTTT	CASSRGQSTGELFF
-	TRBV5-6	TRBJ2-1	-	TGTGCCAGCAGCCCAAAAAGACTGCGAACCGATGAGCAGTTCTTC	CASSPKRLRTDEQFF
-	TRBV19	TRBJ1-2	-	TGTGCCAGTAGTATGATGAGGCAGGGGAAGTCCTATGGCTACACCTTC	CASSMMRQGKSYGYTF
TRBD1	TRBV18	TRBJ2-7	-	TGTGCCAGCTCACCGGAAGTGGGACAGGGTGGCGAGCAGTACTTC	CASSPEVGQGGEQYF
TRBD1	TRBV9	TRBJ2-1	-	TGTGCCAGCACGTCCAGGACAGGGGCAGGTGAGCAGTTCTTC	CASTSRTGAGEQFF